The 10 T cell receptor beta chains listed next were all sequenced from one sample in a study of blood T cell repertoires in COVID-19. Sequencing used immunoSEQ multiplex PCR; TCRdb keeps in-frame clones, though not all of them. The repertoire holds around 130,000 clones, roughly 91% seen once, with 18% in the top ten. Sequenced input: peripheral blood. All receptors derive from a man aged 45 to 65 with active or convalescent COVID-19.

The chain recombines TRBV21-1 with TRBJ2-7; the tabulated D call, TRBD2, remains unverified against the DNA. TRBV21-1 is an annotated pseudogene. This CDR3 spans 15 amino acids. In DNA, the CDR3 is TGTGCCAGCAGCAACTTAGCGGGAGGGCCAAGCGAGCAGTACTTC. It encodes CASSNLAGGPSEQYF.

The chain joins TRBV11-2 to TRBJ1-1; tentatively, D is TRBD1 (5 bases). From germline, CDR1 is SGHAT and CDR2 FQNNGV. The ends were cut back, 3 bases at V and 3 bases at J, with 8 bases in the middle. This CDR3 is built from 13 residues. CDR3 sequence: CASSLGGDTEAFF. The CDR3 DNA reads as TGTGCCAGCAGCTTGGGAGGGGACACTGAAGCTTTCTTT.

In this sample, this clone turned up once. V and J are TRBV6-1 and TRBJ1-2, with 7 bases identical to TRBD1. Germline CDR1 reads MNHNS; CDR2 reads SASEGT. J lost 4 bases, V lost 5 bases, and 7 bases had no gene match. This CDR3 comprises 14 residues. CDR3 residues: CASSPTGEAYGYTF. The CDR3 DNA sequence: TGTGCCAGCAGTCCTACAGGGGAGGCCTATGGCTACACCTTC.

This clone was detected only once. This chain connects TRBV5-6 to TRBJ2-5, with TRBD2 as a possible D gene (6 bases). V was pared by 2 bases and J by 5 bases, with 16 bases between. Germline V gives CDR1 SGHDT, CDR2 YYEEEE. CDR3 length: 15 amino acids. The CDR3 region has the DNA TGTGCCAGCAGCTTAAGCTCGGGGGTTGAGGAGACCCAGTACTTC. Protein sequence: CASSLSSGVEETQYF.

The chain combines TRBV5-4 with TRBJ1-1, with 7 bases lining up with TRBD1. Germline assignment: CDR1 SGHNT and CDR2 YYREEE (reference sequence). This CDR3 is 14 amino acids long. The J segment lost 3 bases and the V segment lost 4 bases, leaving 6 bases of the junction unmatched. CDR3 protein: CASSPDRMDTEAFF. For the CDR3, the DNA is TGTGCCAGCAGCCCGGACAGGATGGACACTGAAGCTTTCTTT.

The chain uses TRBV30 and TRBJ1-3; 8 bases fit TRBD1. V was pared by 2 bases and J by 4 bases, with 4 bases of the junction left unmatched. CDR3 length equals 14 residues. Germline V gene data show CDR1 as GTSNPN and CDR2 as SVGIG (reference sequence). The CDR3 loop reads CAWSLTGVGNTIYF. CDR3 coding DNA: TGTGCCTGGAGTTTGACAGGGGTCGGAAACACCATATATTTT.

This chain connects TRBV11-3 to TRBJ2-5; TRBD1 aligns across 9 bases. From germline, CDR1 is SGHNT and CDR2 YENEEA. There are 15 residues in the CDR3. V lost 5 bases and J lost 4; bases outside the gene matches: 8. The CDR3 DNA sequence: TGTGCCAGCAGCCTAGGGACAGGGAGAGGAGAGACCCAGTACTTC. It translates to CASSLGTGRGETQYF.

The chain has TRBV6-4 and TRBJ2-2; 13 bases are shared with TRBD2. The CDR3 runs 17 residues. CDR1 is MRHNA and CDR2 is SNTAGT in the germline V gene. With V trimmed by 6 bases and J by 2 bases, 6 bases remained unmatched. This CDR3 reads CASRTSGGASNTGELFF. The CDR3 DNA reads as TGTGCCAGCAGAACTAGCGGGGGGGCCTCCAACACCGGGGAGCTGTTTTTT.

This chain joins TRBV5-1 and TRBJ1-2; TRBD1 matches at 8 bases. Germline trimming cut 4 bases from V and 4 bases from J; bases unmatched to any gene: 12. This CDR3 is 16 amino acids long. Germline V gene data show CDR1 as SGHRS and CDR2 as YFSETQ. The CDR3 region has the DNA TGCGCCAGCAGCCGTGATTTCAGGGGGCGCGGCTATGGCTACACCTTC. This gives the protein CASSRDFRGRGYGYTF.

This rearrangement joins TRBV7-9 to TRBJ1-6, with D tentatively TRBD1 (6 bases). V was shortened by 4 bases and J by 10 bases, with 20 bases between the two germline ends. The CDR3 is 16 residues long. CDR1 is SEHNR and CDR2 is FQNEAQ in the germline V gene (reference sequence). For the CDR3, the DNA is TGTGCCAGCAGCTCGCCCATCGGGGGGCCAAACTCACCCCTCCACTTT. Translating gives CASSSPIGGPNSPLHF.